Sequencing of this T cell receptor (beta chain) was carried out in a study of cytotoxic CD8 clonotypes in ibrutinib-treated CLL. As for the study in general: Each sample contained, on average, approximately 270,000 productive templates and tens of thousands of productive rearrangements. Study-level findings and limits: Progressing patients had sampling times that differed from those of sustained-remission patients. Higher clonality was seen at ibrutinib response and a return toward baseline at progression.

Investigators sought sequencing depths of between 1 in 200,000 and 1 in 1 million T cells. The protocol was immunoSEQ multiplex PCR, while the TCRdb copy is restricted to in-frame clones and leaves out a portion. The sample consists of 200,000 or so clones, around 70% of them appearing once. The CDR3 length is 13 residues. V was pared by 2 bases and J by 4 bases, with 6 bases between. Germline V gene data show CDR1 as MNHEY and CDR2 as SVGAGI. This clone was seen just once. Its antigen is not identified. The specimen was PBMCs, collected after 12 months of ibrutinib treatment. The source is a human donor with chronic lymphocytic leukemia. The V call is TRBV6-5, the J call TRBJ1-3; weak D call: TRBD1 (5 bases). The CDR3 region is CASSYPGGNTIYF. CDR3 bases: TGTGCCAGCAGTTACCCAGGGGGAAACACCATATATTTT.